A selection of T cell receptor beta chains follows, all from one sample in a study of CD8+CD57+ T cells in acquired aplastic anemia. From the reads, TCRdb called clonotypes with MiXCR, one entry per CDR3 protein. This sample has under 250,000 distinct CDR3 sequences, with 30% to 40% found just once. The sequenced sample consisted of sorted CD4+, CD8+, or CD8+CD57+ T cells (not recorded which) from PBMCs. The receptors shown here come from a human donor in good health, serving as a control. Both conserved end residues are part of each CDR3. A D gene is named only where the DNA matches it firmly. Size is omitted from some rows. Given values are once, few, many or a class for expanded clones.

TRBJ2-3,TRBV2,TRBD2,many,TGTGCCAGCAGTGAAATCTTCGGCGGGGGATGGAGCACAGATACGCAGTATTTT,CASSEIFGGGWSTDTQYF
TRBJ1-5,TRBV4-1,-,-,TGCGCCAGCAGCCAGAACAGGGATTACAATCAGCCCCAGCATTTT,CASSQNRDYNQPQHF
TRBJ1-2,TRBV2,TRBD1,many,TGTGCCAGCAGTCCCCGGGACAGGGCCAACTATGGCTACACCTTC,CASSPRDRANYGYTF
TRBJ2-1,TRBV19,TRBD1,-,TGTGCCTGCCTACCGGGACAGCGGACCTACAATGAGCAGTTCTTC,CACLPGQRTYNEQFF
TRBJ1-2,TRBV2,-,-,TGTGCCAGCAGTGAAAGGTCAGGCAGAAGCTACTATGGCTACACCTTC,CASSERSGRSYYGYTF
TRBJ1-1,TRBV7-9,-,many,TGTGCCAGCAGCAATCTGGGGGGAGACACTGAAGCTTTCTTT,CASSNLGGDTEAFF
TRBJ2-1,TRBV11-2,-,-,TGTGCCAGCTCGCTAGCTGAGGCGGAGAGCTCCTACAATGAGCAGTTCTTC,CASSLAEAESSYNEQFF
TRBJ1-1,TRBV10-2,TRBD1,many,TGCGCCAGCAGATCCCTGGACAGGGTTGAAGCTTTCTTT,CASRSLDRVEAFF
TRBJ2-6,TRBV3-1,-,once,TGTGCCAGCGTGGACGTCCCTGGGGCCAACGTCCTGACTTTC,CASVDVPGANVLTF
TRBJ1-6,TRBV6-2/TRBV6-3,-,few,TGTGCCAGCAGTTCCCCGGGCCTTCGATATAATTCACCCCTCCACTTT,CASSSPGLRYNSPLHF
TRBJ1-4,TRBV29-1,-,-,TGCAGCGTTGATATGGGAGGGAATGAAAAACTGTTTTTT,CSVDMGGNEKLFF
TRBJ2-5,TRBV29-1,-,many,TGCAGCGTTGTAGCGGTACAAGAGACCCAGTACTTC,CSVVAVQETQYF
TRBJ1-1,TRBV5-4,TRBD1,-,TGTGCCAGCAGCTCCCGGCGACAGGGGGGAACTGAAGCTTTCTTT,CASSSRRQGGTEAFF
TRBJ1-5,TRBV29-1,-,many,TGCACTCTCACCCAGGGCAGGGAGGGCCAGCCCCAGCATTTT,CTLTQGREGQPQHF
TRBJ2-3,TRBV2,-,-,TGTGCCAGCAGTGAGACAATTGTGCAGTATTTT,CASSETIVQYF
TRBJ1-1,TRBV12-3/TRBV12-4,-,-,TGTGCCAGCAGTTTTACCGATACGGGGGGGCAAGCTCTCTTT,CASSFTDTGGQALF
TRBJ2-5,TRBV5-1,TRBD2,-,TGCGCCAGCTTCCCCGGGCGGGGGGACCAAGAGACCCAGTACTTC,CASFPGRGDQETQYF
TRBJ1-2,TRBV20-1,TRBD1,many,TGCAGTGCTAGAGGGACCAGGGGGACGGGGGGCTACACCTTC,CSARGTRGTGGYTF
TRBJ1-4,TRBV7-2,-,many,TGTGCCAGCAGCCCACAGGGAGCAACTAATGAAAAACTGTTTTTT,CASSPQGATNEKLFF
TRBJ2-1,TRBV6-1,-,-,TGTGCCAGCAGAATTCAGAGCTCCTACAATGAGCAGTTCTTC,CASRIQSSYNEQFF
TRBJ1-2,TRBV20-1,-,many,TGCAGTGCTAGCGAGTCTGGCTACACCTTC,CSASESGYTF
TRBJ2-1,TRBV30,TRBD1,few,TGTGCCTGGAACACAGGGGGCATTGAGCAGTTCTTC,CAWNTGGIEQFF
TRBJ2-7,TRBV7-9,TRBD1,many,TGTGCCAGCAGGCCGGGACAGGGACCCTACGAGCAGTACTTC,CASRPGQGPYEQYF
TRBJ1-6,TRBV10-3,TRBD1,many,TGTGCCAGCAGTCAGTCGGGACAGGGTAGCGGTTGGCCCCTCCACTTT,CASSQSGQGSGWPLHF
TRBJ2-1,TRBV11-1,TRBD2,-,TGTGCCAGCAGCCCCGGGACTAGCGGGAAAAGGAATGAGCAGTTCTTC,CASSPGTSGKRNEQFF
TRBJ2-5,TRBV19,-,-,TGTGCCAGTAGGGCCAACAGCGGAGAGACCCAGTACTTC,CASRANSGETQYF
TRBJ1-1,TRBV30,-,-,TGTGCCTGGAGTGTACGACTGAACACTGAAGCTTTCTTT,CAWSVRLNTEAFF
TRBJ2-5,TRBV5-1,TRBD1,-,TGCGCCAGCAGCGTACAACAGGGGGCGGTAACCCAGTACTTC,CASSVQQGAVTQYF
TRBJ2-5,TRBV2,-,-,TGTGCCAGCAGCCCTGGGATAGGGTTGGAGACCCAGTACTTC,CASSPGIGLETQYF
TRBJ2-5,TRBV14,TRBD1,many,TGTGCCAGCAGCCAAGATCGTGGACAGGCCCAAGAGACCCAGTACTTC,CASSQDRGQAQETQYF
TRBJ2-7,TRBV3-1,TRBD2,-,TGTGCCAGCAGCCCCGGACTAGCGAAATTCGAGCAGTACTTC,CASSPGLAKFEQYF
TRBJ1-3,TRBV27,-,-,TGTGCCAGCAGTCCACCGGGCGGAAACACCATATATTTT,CASSPPGGNTIYF
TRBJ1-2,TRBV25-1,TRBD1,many,TGTGCCAGCAGTGAATCCTACAGGGGGCGACGGGGCTACACCTTC,CASSESYRGRRGYTF
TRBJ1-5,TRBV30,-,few,TGTGCCTGGAGCCGGGAATCGGGCCAGCCCCAGCATTTT,CAWSRESGQPQHF
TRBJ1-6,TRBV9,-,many,TGTGCCAGCAGCTCGCAGGGAGTGGGTAATTCACCCCTCCACTTT,CASSSQGVGNSPLHF
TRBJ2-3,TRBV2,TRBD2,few,TGTGCCAGCAGCGTAGCGGGGGGACACACAGATACGCAGTATTTT,CASSVAGGHTDTQYF
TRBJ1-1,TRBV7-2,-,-,TGTGCCACCCGCGCCGGGGCAAACACTGAAGCTTTCTTT,CATRAGANTEAFF
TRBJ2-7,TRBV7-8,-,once,TGTGCCAGCAGCTCGGACAGATCCTACGAGCAGTACTTC,CASSSDRSYEQYF
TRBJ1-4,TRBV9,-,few,TGTGCCAGCAGCGCGACAGGAAGGGGGGAAAAACTGTTTTTT,CASSATGRGEKLFF